Listed here are 27 T cell receptor beta chains from one sample, sequenced in a study of a mutant IDH1 vaccine in newly diagnosed glioma. No antigen has been assigned to these receptors. Time point in this sample: week 5, during vaccination. The vaccine gave 300 ug of a 20-mer mutant IDH1 peptide subcutaneously per dose. Here immunoSEQ multiplex PCR was the method, and the copy in TCRdb shows in-frame clones only, minus some. The sample lists roughly 50,000 clones, roughly 82% occurring once. The sample here was PBMCs, taken from a glioma patient whose treatment included an IDH1 peptide vaccine. The receptors shown here come from a woman between 18 and 29 years old with glioma. Some clones in this sample may be carry-over from other donors' samples.

The chain combines TRBV7-2 with TRBJ1-3; a weak D match, TRBD1 (5 bases). Germline assignment: CDR1 SGHTA and CDR2 FQGNSA. Trimming removed 2 bases from V and 5 bases from J, with 10 bases in between. The CDR3 has 14 amino acids. CDR3 in amino acids: CASSLRQGRNTIYF. The CDR3 coding sequence is TGTGCCAGCAGCTTACGGCAGGGCCGAAACACCATATATTTT.

The chain uses TRBV7-9 and TRBJ2-4; D is unresolved. The CDR3 runs 13 residues. V was pared by 5 bases and J by 7 bases, with 12 bases between. Germline lookup yields CDR1 SEHNR and CDR2 FQNEAQ (reference sequence). The CDR3 protein is CASSRPVPNIQYF. For the CDR3, the DNA is TGTGCCAGCAGCCGCCCCGTCCCCAACATTCAGTACTTC. The entire variable domain, with the rest obtained from reference TRBV7-9 and TRBJ2-4, is as follows: DTGVSQNPRHKITKRGQNVTFRCDPISEHNRLYWYRQTLGQGPEFLTYFQNEAQLEKSRLLSDRFSAERPKGSFSTLEIQRTEQGDSAMYLCASSRPVPNIQYFGAGTRLSVL.

The CDR3 spells CAISESDSRQGTGANVLTF. For the CDR3, the DNA is TGTGCCATCAGTGAGTCGGACAGCAGGCAGGGTACTGGGGCCAACGTCCTGACTTTC. The chain uses TRBV10-3 and TRBJ2-6; maybe TRBD1 (6 bases). Trimming took off 0 bases at V and 2 bases at J, with 17 bases between the two ends. The CDR3 has 19 amino acids. CDR1 is ENHRY and CDR2 is SYGVKD in the germline V gene.

The J gene is TRBJ2-2, the V gene TRBV10-2; TRBD2 agrees at 11 bases. The J segment lost 3 bases and the V segment lost 10 bases, leaving 4 bases of the junction unmatched. Germline V CDR1 and CDR2: WSHSY, SAAADI. The CDR3 has 14 residues. This CDR3 is CATIAGGYTGELFF. The CDR3 DNA reads TGCGCCACCATAGCGGGGGGGTACACCGGGGAGCTGTTTTTT.

This chain uses TRBV7-2 with TRBJ2-3; the match to TRBD1 covers 8 bases. J gave up 0 bases and V 1 base, and 3 bases lay outside the gene matches. Germline V gene lookup returns CDR1 SGHTA and CDR2 FQGNSA. The CDR3 runs 16 residues. For the CDR3, the DNA is TGTGCCAGCAGCTTAGTCGGACAGGGAAGCACAGATACGCAGTATTTT. This encodes CASSLVGQGSTDTQYF.

V is TRBV7-8 and J is TRBJ1-2, with 7 bases fitting TRBD1. The V gene end was trimmed by 1 base and the J gene end by 5 bases; junction bases not matched to a gene: 7. In germline, CDR1 is SGHVS, CDR2 FQNEAQ. The CDR3 is 15 residues long. This CDR3 reads CASSLGGGVGYGYTF. The CDR3 DNA reads TGTGCCAGCAGCTTAGGAGGGGGCGTAGGGTATGGCTACACCTTC.

This rearrangement joins TRBV10-3 to TRBJ2-7, with no clear D. The CDR3 is 11 residues long. V was clipped by 3 bases and J by 6 bases, with 6 bases between them. Germline-derived CDR1 and CDR2 are ENHRY and SYGVKD. The chain's CDR3 is CAISDSFEQYF. The CDR3 nucleotides are TGTGCCATCAGTGACTCGTTCGAGCAGTACTTC.

The chain links TRBV27 to TRBJ1-5, with D uncertain. The CDR3 loop spans 13 amino acids. Germline CDR1 MNHEY, CDR2 SMNVEV (reference sequence). Trimming took 8 bases from V and 4 from J, leaving 12 bases between them. DNA for the CDR3: TGTGCCAGCTGGGCGGCACTGAATCAGCCCCAGCATTTT. Its translation is CASWAALNQPQHF.

The chain recombines TRBV6-1 with TRBJ1-1; 9 positions match TRBD1. The CDR3 spans 15 residues. V shed 6 bases and J 5 bases; nucleotides not matched to a gene: 10. Germline V lookup: CDR1 MNHNS, CDR2 SASEGT. The CDR3: CASSKTGGQGTEAFF. The CDR3 nucleotides read TGTGCCAGCAGCAAAACAGGGGGCCAGGGTACTGAAGCTTTCTTT.

The gene calls are TRBV4-3 and TRBJ2-5; 14 positions agree with TRBD2. Per germline, CDR1 LGHNA and CDR2 YSLEER. With 6 bases clipped from V and 4 bases from J, the junction kept 4 bases outside the gene matches. This CDR3 region has 15 residues. The CDR3 region is CASSLGLAGGETQYF. The CDR3 bases are TGCGCCAGCAGTCTAGGACTAGCGGGAGGAGAGACCCAGTACTTC.

The chain recombines TRBV10-3 with TRBJ1-5; possibly TRBD1 for D (6 bases). CDR3 length: 14 amino acids. Per germline, CDR1 ENHRY and CDR2 SYGVKD. V was clipped by 0 bases and J by 7 bases, with 10 bases between them. The CDR3 spells CAISESNGGQPQHF. The CDR3, as DNA: TGTGCCATCAGTGAGTCGAACGGGGGCCAGCCCCAGCATTTT.

This chain joins TRBV27 and TRBJ1-2; TRBD1 agrees at 7 bases. Germline loops: CDR1 MNHEY, CDR2 SMNVEV (reference sequence). This CDR3 contains 15 residues. Unmatched junction bases numbered 13, after V lost 5 bases and J lost 7 bases. The CDR3 DNA reads TGTGCCAGCAGTACCCTACAGGGGAGGTATGCTGGCTACACCTTC. Translated: CASSTLQGRYAGYTF.

This chain joins TRBV11-3 and TRBJ1-4, with a weak D call TRBD1 (5 bases). The ends were cut back, 5 bases at V and 4 bases at J, with 14 bases in the middle. The CDR3 length is 15 residues. Germline assignment: CDR1 SGHNT and CDR2 YENEEA. CDR3 sequence: CASSARQSLNEKLFF. DNA for the CDR3: TGTGCCAGCAGCGCAAGACAGTCCCTTAATGAAAAACTGTTTTTT.

The chain combines TRBV7-9 with TRBJ2-7; 7 bases line up with TRBD2. The J segment lost 1 base and the V segment lost 1 base, leaving 7 bases of the junction unmatched. CDR3 size: 16 residues. Germline V CDR1 and CDR2: SEHNR, FQNEAQ (reference sequence). The CDR3 bases are TGTGCCAGCAGCTTAGAGGTAGCTAGCGGATCCTACGAGCAGTACTTC. Its protein product is CASSLEVASGSYEQYF.

Written as DNA, the CDR3 is TGCGCCAGCAGCCAGACCCCGACAGTTAACTATGGCTACACCTTC. This encodes CASSQTPTVNYGYTF. The V gene is TRBV4-3, the J gene TRBJ1-2; D may be TRBD1 (5 bases). This CDR3 contains 15 residues. In germline, CDR1 is LGHNA, CDR2 YSLEER. The ends were cut back, 3 bases at V and 1 base at J, with 12 bases in the middle.

The gene calls are TRBV6-6 and TRBJ1-2; 9 bases are shared with TRBD1. V dropped 7 bases and J dropped 0; count of bases not matched to a gene: 6. The CDR3 has 15 residues. CDR1 is MNHNY and CDR2 is SVGAGI in the germline V gene (reference sequence). CDR3 sequence reads: CASIARDRANYGYTF. The CDR3 nucleotides read TGTGCCAGCATCGCACGGGACAGGGCTAACTATGGCTACACCTTC.

J is TRBJ2-7 and V is TRBV9; D remains ambiguous. V was pared by 4 bases and J by 0 bases, with 14 bases between. Germline CDR1 reads SGDLS; CDR2 reads YYNGEE. The CDR3 sequence is 15 residues long. CDR3 sequence reads: CASSLGSQSSYEQYF. CDR3 sequence (DNA): TGTGCCAGCAGCCTGGGGTCGCAGAGCTCCTACGAGCAGTACTTC.

The chain carries TRBV10-2 and TRBJ1-2; weak D call: TRBD1 (6 bases). The length of the CDR3 is 15 residues. The V and J ends lost 3 bases and 6 bases respectively, with 17 bases between them. CDR1 is WSHSY and CDR2 is SAAADI in the germline V gene. The CDR3 region is CASSDTGPPYDGYTF. The DNA for the CDR3 is TGCGCCAGCAGTGACACAGGGCCTCCCTACGATGGCTACACCTTC.

In this sample, this clone turned up a few times. The chain couples TRBV29-1 to TRBJ1-1, with 10 nucleotides matching TRBD1. The germline V gene has CDR1 SQVTM and CDR2 ANQGSEA. The junction had 3 bases not matched to a gene; V was cut back by 6 bases and J by 2 bases. This CDR3 contains 13 residues. CDR3 DNA sequence: TGCAGCGTGAGGGACAGGGGAAACACTGAAGCTTTCTTT. Translation gives CSVRDRGNTEAFF.

The J gene is TRBJ1-1, the V gene TRBV30, with D uncertain. The V gene's germline CDR1 is GTSNPN and CDR2 SVGIG (reference sequence). CDR3 size: 12 residues. V gave up 5 bases and J gave up 4 bases, with 11 bases separating them. The CDR3 region is CAWLPPSTEAFF. The CDR3 nucleotides are TGTGCCTGGCTCCCCCCGAGCACTGAAGCTTTCTTT.

The chain links TRBV29-1 to TRBJ2-7; 8 bases match TRBD1. V trimming: 3 bases; J trimming: 0 bases; junction bases outside the gene matches: 1. Germline loops: CDR1 SQVTM, CDR2 ANQGSEA. This CDR3 spans 13 amino acids. Written as DNA, the CDR3 is TGCAGCGTTGAGGACAGGGTCTCCTACGAGCAGTACTTC. Encoded protein: CSVEDRVSYEQYF.

The J gene is TRBJ1-1, the V gene TRBV19; 8 bases fit TRBD1. The trim removed 6 bases at V and 3 bases at J, leaving 6 bases unmatched. This CDR3 is built from 14 residues. Per the germline V gene, CDR1 is LNHDA and CDR2 is SQIVND (reference sequence). The CDR3 spells CASSWTGRDTEAFF. CDR3 coding DNA: TGTGCCAGTAGCTGGACAGGGAGGGACACTGAAGCTTTCTTT.

This chain uses TRBV9 with TRBJ1-5; 7 bases are a match to TRBD1. With 3 bases clipped from V and 6 bases from J, the junction kept 9 bases outside the gene matches. Germline lookup yields CDR1 SGDLS and CDR2 YYNGEE. The CDR3 spans 15 residues. The CDR3 reads CASSAGGGSGQPQHF. For the CDR3, the DNA is TGTGCCAGCAGCGCCGGAGGGGGCTCAGGTCAGCCCCAGCATTTT. Drawing the rest from reference TRBV9 and TRBJ1-5, the complete variable domain is DSGVTQTPKHLITATGQRVTLRCSPRSGDLSVYWYQQSLDQGLQFLIQYYNGEERAKGNILERFSAQQFPDLHSELNLSSLELGDSALYFCASSAGGGSGQPQHFGDGTRLSIL.

The chain combines TRBV30 with TRBJ2-2; no clear D. V lost 1 base and J lost 0, with 3 bases in between. The CDR3 spans 13 residues. Looked up from germline, CDR1 is GTSNPN and CDR2 is SVGIG (reference sequence). CDR3 coding DNA: TGTGCCTGGAGTGGGTCGAACACCGGGGAGCTGTTTTTT. This sequence encodes CAWSGSNTGELFF.

This clone appeared once. The chain has TRBV18 and TRBJ1-2; D unclear. V was pared by 4 bases and J by 4 bases, with 7 bases between. The CDR3 has 12 amino acids. Germline V CDR1 and CDR2: KGHSH, LQKENI. As DNA, the CDR3 is TGTGCCAGCTCACACGACCCCTATGGCTACACCTTC. Encoded protein: CASSHDPYGYTF.

The chain employs TRBV29-1 and TRBJ1-2; perhaps TRBD1 as D (6 bases). This CDR3 spans 15 amino acids. V was cut by 0 bases and J by 5 bases, with 16 bases left in between. The germline CDR1 and CDR2 sequences are SQVTM and ANQGSEA. For the CDR3, the DNA is TGCAGCGTTGAAGATTTGACACAGGGTCGGTATGGCTACACCTTC. Its protein product is CSVEDLTQGRYGYTF.

The rearrangement uses TRBV6-1 and TRBJ2-2; 9 bases align to TRBD1. The CDR3 covers 14 residues. CDR1 MNHNS and CDR2 SASEGT come from the germline V gene. The junction had 6 bases not matched to a gene; V was cut back by 7 bases and J by 6 bases. CDR3 sequence: CASNLDRGAGELFF. DNA for the CDR3: TGTGCCAGCAACCTGGACAGGGGAGCCGGGGAGCTGTTTTTT.